These 6 T cell receptor beta chains came from one sample sequenced in a study of OX40 agonist ivuxolimab in advanced cancers. Profiled with immunoSEQ multiplex PCR; TCRdb holds only in-frame clones, not every one. The sample gives over 80,000 clones, less than 85% of which show up once; about 5.5% is in the top ten. The sample here was CD4+ or CD8+ T cells sorted from blood, taken in a trial of the OX40 agonist ivuxolimab. The receptors derive from an adult with an advanced solid tumor such as melanoma, head and neck, liver or kidney cancer.

This rearrangement joins TRBV6-5 to TRBJ2-7, with D possibly being TRBD1 or TRBD2 (6 bases each). V shed 2 bases and J shed 4 bases, with 12 bases lying between them. CDR1 is MNHEY and CDR2 is SVGAGI in the germline V gene. This CDR3 is 14 amino acids long. As DNA, the CDR3 is TGTGCCAGCAGTTACAAGTGGGGGGCATACGAGCAGTACTTC. It yields the protein CASSYKWGAYEQYF.

The chain recombines TRBV27 with TRBJ2-7; D possibly corresponds to TRBD1 (6 bases). The CDR3 contains 13 residues. The germline CDR1 and CDR2 sequences are MNHEY and SMNVEV (reference sequence). V lost 6 bases to trimming and J lost 3 bases, with 12 bases between them. The CDR3 loop is CASSPTGFYEQYF. CDR3 nucleotides: TGTGCCAGCAGCCCCACAGGGTTCTACGAGCAGTACTTC.

This clone has just one count. The V gene is TRBV7-9, the J gene TRBJ2-5, with 8 nucleotides matching TRBD1. The CDR3 sequence is 15 residues long. The V gene end was trimmed by 6 bases and the J gene end by 1 base; junction bases not matched to a gene: 7. Germline assignment: CDR1 SEHNR and CDR2 FQNEAQ (reference sequence). CDR3 sequence (DNA): TGTGCCAGCAGTTCCGGACAGGGACTCCAAGAGACCCAGTACTTC. Its translation: CASSSGQGLQETQYF.

This chain links TRBV19 with TRBJ1-1, with TRBD1 as a possible D gene (6 bases). Germline CDR1 LNHDA, CDR2 SQIVND (reference sequence). Trimming removed 4 bases from V and 8 bases from J, with 14 bases in between. The CDR3 consists of 13 residues. Written as DNA, the CDR3 is TGTGCCAGTAGTACACAACAGGGACCCGAAGCTTTCTTT. Amino acid sequence: CASSTQQGPEAFF. The full variable domain, rest sourced from reference TRBV19 and TRBJ1-1, is DGGITQSPKYLFRKEGQNVTLSCEQNLNHDAMYWYRQDPGQGLRLIYYSQIVNDFQKGDIAEGYSVSREKKESFPLTVTSAQKNPTAFYLCASSTQQGPEAFFGQGTRLTVV.

This CDR3 is CASNPGPRGYGYTF. CDR3 bases: TGTGCCAGCAACCCCGGGCCCCGAGGCTATGGCTACACCTTC. The chain couples TRBV6-1 to TRBJ1-2; no clear D gene. This CDR3 has 14 residues. In germline, CDR1 is MNHNS, CDR2 SASEGT. Trimming took off 7 bases at V and 4 bases at J, with 16 bases between the two ends.

V usage is TRBV19 and J usage is TRBJ2-7, with a possible D match to TRBD2 (8 bases). V was clipped by 9 bases and J by 0 bases, with 15 bases between them. The germline gives CDR1 LNHDA, CDR2 SQIVND (reference sequence). This CDR3 spans 14 amino acids. The CDR3: CASSGGTDSYEQYF. In nucleotides, the CDR3 is TGTGCCAGCTCGGGGGGGACAGACTCCTACGAGCAGTACTTC.